The T cell receptor beta chain under discussion was sequenced for a study of long-term antiretroviral therapy in people with HIV. There are 15 residues in the CDR3. V trimming: 4 bases; J trimming: 6 bases; junction bases outside the gene matches: 6. The assay used was immunoSEQ (version v3.0), run at survey level. Produced via immunoSEQ multiplex PCR; TCRdb's table is partial and in-frame only. The sample holds over 15,000 clones, 85% to 90% seen once. J is TRBJ1-4 and V is TRBV23-1, with TRBD1 matching over 9 bases. TRBV23-1 is flagged as an ORF with uncertain function. The clonotype comes from a man in his forties or fifties with HIV. Source: unsorted PBMCs, taken 4.2 years after starting antiretroviral therapy. CDR3 amino acids: CASSPMGQGDEKLFF. The CDR3 nucleotides are TGCGCCAGCAGTCCCATGGGACAGGGAGATGAAAAACTGTTTTTT.